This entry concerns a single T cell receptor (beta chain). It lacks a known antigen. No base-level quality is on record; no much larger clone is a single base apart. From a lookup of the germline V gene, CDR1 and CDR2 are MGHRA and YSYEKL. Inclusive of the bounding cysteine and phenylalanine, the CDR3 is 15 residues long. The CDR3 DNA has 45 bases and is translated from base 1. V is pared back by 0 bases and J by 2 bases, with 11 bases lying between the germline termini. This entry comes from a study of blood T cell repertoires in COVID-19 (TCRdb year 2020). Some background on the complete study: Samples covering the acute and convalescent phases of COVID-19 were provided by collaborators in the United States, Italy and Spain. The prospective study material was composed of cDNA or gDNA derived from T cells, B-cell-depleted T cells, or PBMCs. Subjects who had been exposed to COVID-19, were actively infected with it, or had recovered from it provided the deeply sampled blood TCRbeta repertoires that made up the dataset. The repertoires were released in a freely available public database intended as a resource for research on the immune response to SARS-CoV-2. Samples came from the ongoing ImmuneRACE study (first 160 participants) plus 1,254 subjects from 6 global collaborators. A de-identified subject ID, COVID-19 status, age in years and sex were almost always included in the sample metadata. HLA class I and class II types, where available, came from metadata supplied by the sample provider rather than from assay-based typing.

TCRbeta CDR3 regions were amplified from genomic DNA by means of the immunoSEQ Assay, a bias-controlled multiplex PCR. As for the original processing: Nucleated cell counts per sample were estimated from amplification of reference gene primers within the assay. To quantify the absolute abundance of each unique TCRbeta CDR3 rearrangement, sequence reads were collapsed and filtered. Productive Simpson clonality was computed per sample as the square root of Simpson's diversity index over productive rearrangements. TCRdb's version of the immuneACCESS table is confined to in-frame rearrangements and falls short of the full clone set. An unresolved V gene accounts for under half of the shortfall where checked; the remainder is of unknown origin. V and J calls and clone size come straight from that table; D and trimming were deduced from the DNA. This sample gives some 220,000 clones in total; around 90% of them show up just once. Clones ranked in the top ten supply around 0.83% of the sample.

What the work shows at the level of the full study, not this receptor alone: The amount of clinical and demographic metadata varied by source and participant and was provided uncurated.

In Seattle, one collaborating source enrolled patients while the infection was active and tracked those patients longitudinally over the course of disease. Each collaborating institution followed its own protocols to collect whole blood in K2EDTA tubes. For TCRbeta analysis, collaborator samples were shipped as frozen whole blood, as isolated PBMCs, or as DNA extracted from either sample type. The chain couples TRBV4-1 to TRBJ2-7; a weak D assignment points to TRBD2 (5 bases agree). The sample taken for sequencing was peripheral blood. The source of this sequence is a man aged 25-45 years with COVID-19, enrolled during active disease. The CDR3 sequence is CASSQDRERAYEQYF. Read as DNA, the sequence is TGCGCCAGCAGCCAAGATCGCGAGAGGGCCTACGAGCAGTACTTC.